The rows below give T cell receptor beta chains drawn from one sample of a study of CD8+ T cells in alopecia areata. Repertoires were generated with immunoSEQ multiplex PCR, while TCRdb's copy carries only in-frame clones and drops some. The sample includes 130,000 to 150,000 clones, roughly 50% of them seen just once. Material for sequencing was CD4+ T cells sorted from blood. The receptors stem from a human donor with alopecia areata. The CDR3 runs from the conserved cysteine through the conserved F or W. Each record gives: clone size, V gene, J gene, D gene, CDR3 DNA, CDR3 protein. D genes are given only for firm matches. Expanded clones get a size class; other rows say once, few or many, or leave the size out.

clone size: -
V gene: TRBV11-2
J gene: TRBJ2-5
D gene: -
CDR3 DNA: TGTGCCAGCGCAGGGATGACCCAGTACTTC
CDR3 protein: CASAGMTQYF

clone size: few
V gene: TRBV18
J gene: TRBJ1-2
D gene: -
CDR3 DNA: TGTGCCAGCTCACCAACCCAGGAGGTCGCCTACACCTTC
CDR3 protein: CASSPTQEVAYTF

clone size: -
V gene: TRBV5-1
J gene: TRBJ2-6
D gene: -
CDR3 DNA: TGCGCCAGCAGCTTGTTTGGTCAGGGGAAGGGACGATCTGGGGCCAACGTCCTGACTTTC
CDR3 protein: CASSLFGQGKGRSGANVLTF

clone size: few
V gene: TRBV4-1
J gene: TRBJ2-7
D gene: TRBD1
CDR3 DNA: TGCGCCAGCAGCCAAGGCCACCGGGACAGGTTCTCCTACGAGCAGTACTTC
CDR3 protein: CASSQGHRDRFSYEQYF

clone size: -
V gene: TRBV29-1
J gene: TRBJ2-7
D gene: TRBD1
CDR3 DNA: TGCAGCGTTGGAGGGACAGGGGGACTCTACGAGCAGTACTTC
CDR3 protein: CSVGGTGGLYEQYF

clone size: few
V gene: TRBV4-1
J gene: TRBJ2-1
D gene: -
CDR3 DNA: TGCGCCAGCAGCCAGCACCGACAGGATGAGCAGTTCTTC
CDR3 protein: CASSQHRQDEQFF

clone size: few
V gene: TRBV7-9
J gene: TRBJ2-1
D gene: TRBD2
CDR3 DNA: TGTGCCAGCAGCTTAGCGGTCAGCGGGGCGATTTACAATGAGCAGTTCTTC
CDR3 protein: CASSLAVSGAIYNEQFF

clone size: once
V gene: TRBV6-1
J gene: TRBJ2-1
D gene: -
CDR3 DNA: TGTGCCAGCAGTGCAAACGAGTGGGGTGGGTTCTTC
CDR3 protein: CASSANEWGGFF

clone size: few
V gene: TRBV29-1
J gene: TRBJ2-1
D gene: -
CDR3 DNA: TGCAGCGTTGAAGTCTTGACCGTCTTTTCGTCAAGGGAATTCCCCAATGAGCAGTTCTTC
CDR3 protein: CSVEVLTVFSSREFPNEQFF

clone size: once
V gene: TRBV27
J gene: TRBJ2-7
D gene: -
CDR3 DNA: TGTGCCAGCGACCCCTACGAGCAGTACTTC
CDR3 protein: CASDPYEQYF

clone size: medium-sized
V gene: TRBV19
J gene: TRBJ2-5
D gene: -
CDR3 DNA: TGTGCCAGTAGTATAGCGGGAGAAGAGACCCAGTACTTC
CDR3 protein: CASSIAGEETQYF

clone size: -
V gene: TRBV27
J gene: TRBJ2-3
D gene: TRBD1
CDR3 DNA: TGTGCCAGCAGTCCTCCCCTTGGACAGGGCGGAGATACGCAGTATTTT
CDR3 protein: CASSPPLGQGGDTQYF

clone size: -
V gene: TRBV5-1
J gene: TRBJ2-5
D gene: TRBD1
CDR3 DNA: TGCGCCAGCAGCAGGACAGGGCCGGGAGAGACCCAGTACTTC
CDR3 protein: CASSRTGPGETQYF

clone size: few
V gene: TRBV4-1
J gene: TRBJ2-3
D gene: -
CDR3 DNA: TGCGCCAGCAGCCTCGACCCCGCGGGTACGCAGTATTTT
CDR3 protein: CASSLDPAGTQYF

clone size: -
V gene: TRBV13
J gene: TRBJ2-7
D gene: -
CDR3 DNA: TGTGCCAGCAGCAACCGGGACGGGCGCCTCTACGAGCAGTACTTC
CDR3 protein: CASSNRDGRLYEQYF

clone size: -
V gene: TRBV29-1
J gene: TRBJ1-2
D gene: -
CDR3 DNA: TGCAGCGCCAGGGATTCTAACTATGGCTACACCTTC
CDR3 protein: CSARDSNYGYTF

clone size: -
V gene: TRBV29-1
J gene: TRBJ1-1
D gene: TRBD1
CDR3 DNA: TGCAGCGTTGTACCTCGGACAGGGAGCTCGGCTGAAGCTTTCTTT
CDR3 protein: CSVVPRTGSSAEAFF

clone size: -
V gene: TRBV18
J gene: TRBJ1-1
D gene: -
CDR3 DNA: TGTGCCAGCTCACCATTCCCCACTGAAGCTTTCTTT
CDR3 protein: CASSPFPTEAFF

clone size: -
V gene: TRBV2
J gene: TRBJ1-1
D gene: -
CDR3 DNA: TGTGCCAGCAGTGACTCCAGGACCAACACTGAAGCTTTCTTT
CDR3 protein: CASSDSRTNTEAFF

clone size: few
V gene: TRBV7-2
J gene: TRBJ1-1
D gene: -
CDR3 DNA: TGTGCCAGCAGCCAGGGCAGAGGGGATGACACTGAAGCTTTCTTT
CDR3 protein: CASSQGRGDDTEAFF

clone size: few
V gene: TRBV7-9
J gene: TRBJ1-2
D gene: -
CDR3 DNA: TGTGCCAGCAGCTTAGCCAACTATGGCTACACCTTC
CDR3 protein: CASSLANYGYTF

clone size: few
V gene: TRBV2
J gene: TRBJ2-7
D gene: -
CDR3 DNA: TGTGCCAGCAGTGTGGTACAGGGAAGCTCCTACGAGCAGTACTTC
CDR3 protein: CASSVVQGSSYEQYF

clone size: few
V gene: TRBV29-1
J gene: TRBJ2-3
D gene: TRBD2
CDR3 DNA: TGCAGCATCCGTCCTAGCGGGAGTTTCAGTCCGCAGTATTTT
CDR3 protein: CSIRPSGSFSPQYF

clone size: few
V gene: TRBV6-6
J gene: TRBJ2-3
D gene: -
CDR3 DNA: TGTGCCAGCAGCCGGAGGGCCCGTGGGACAGATACGCAGTATTTT
CDR3 protein: CASSRRARGTDTQYF

clone size: -
V gene: TRBV19
J gene: TRBJ2-3
D gene: TRBD2
CDR3 DNA: TGTGCCAGCCGACTCGGGACTAGCGGGAGACCAGATACGCAGTATTTT
CDR3 protein: CASRLGTSGRPDTQYF

clone size: -
V gene: TRBV27
J gene: TRBJ2-6
D gene: -
CDR3 DNA: TGTGCCAGCAGTGTCTTTGGGGGGGGCGGGGCCAACGTCCTGACTTTC
CDR3 protein: CASSVFGGGGANVLTF

clone size: -
V gene: TRBV30
J gene: TRBJ2-7
D gene: -
CDR3 DNA: TGTGCCTGGAGTACCGCCTACGAGCAGTACTTC
CDR3 protein: CAWSTAYEQYF

clone size: -
V gene: TRBV5-1
J gene: TRBJ2-2
D gene: -
CDR3 DNA: TGCGCCAGCAGCAAGGGGGGCTCCGGGGAGCTGTTTTTT
CDR3 protein: CASSKGGSGELFF

clone size: many
V gene: TRBV28
J gene: TRBJ2-1
D gene: TRBD2
CDR3 DNA: TGTGCCAGCATGACTAGCGGGGGTTACAATGAGCAGTTCTTC
CDR3 protein: CASMTSGGYNEQFF

clone size: -
V gene: TRBV15
J gene: TRBJ2-7
D gene: -
CDR3 DNA: TGTGCCACCAGCAGGGATACCGGGGCCTACGAGCAGTACTTC
CDR3 protein: CATSRDTGAYEQYF

clone size: -
V gene: TRBV29-1
J gene: TRBJ1-1
D gene: TRBD1
CDR3 DNA: TGCAGCGTGGGGAGACAGGGGGGCACTGAAGCTTTCTTT
CDR3 protein: CSVGRQGGTEAFF

clone size: -
V gene: TRBV30
J gene: TRBJ2-1
D gene: -
CDR3 DNA: TGTGCCTGGAGTGTAGCGGTGTACAATGAGCAGTTCTTC
CDR3 protein: CAWSVAVYNEQFF

clone size: -
V gene: TRBV6-5
J gene: TRBJ2-7
D gene: -
CDR3 DNA: TGTGCCAGCAGCGCAGACAGCGTTCCCTACGAGCAGTACTTC
CDR3 protein: CASSADSVPYEQYF

clone size: -
V gene: TRBV2
J gene: TRBJ2-5
D gene: -
CDR3 DNA: TGTGCCAGCAGTCATGGGACTTCTCAAGAGACCCAGTACTTC
CDR3 protein: CASSHGTSQETQYF

clone size: -
V gene: TRBV6-5
J gene: TRBJ1-1
D gene: -
CDR3 DNA: TGTGCCAGCGGGGGGGTCATCAGGGATAGACTTGAAGCTTTCTTT
CDR3 protein: CASGGVIRDRLEAFF

clone size: few
V gene: TRBV30
J gene: TRBJ2-1
D gene: -
CDR3 DNA: TGTGCCTGGACTACCGCGGATGAGCAGTTCTTC
CDR3 protein: CAWTTADEQFF

clone size: -
V gene: TRBV6-1
J gene: TRBJ2-2
D gene: -
CDR3 DNA: TGTGCCAGCAGTGCCGGGACGGCGAACACCGGGGAGCTGTTTTTT
CDR3 protein: CASSAGTANTGELFF

clone size: -
V gene: TRBV2
J gene: TRBJ2-5
D gene: -
CDR3 DNA: TGTGCCAGCAGTGATAGGACGTATCAAGAGACCCAGTACTTC
CDR3 protein: CASSDRTYQETQYF

clone size: once
V gene: TRBV11-1
J gene: TRBJ2-7
D gene: TRBD1
CDR3 DNA: TGTGCCAGCAGCCATGGGCGGACAGGGAATCGGCAGTACTTC
CDR3 protein: CASSHGRTGNRQYF

clone size: -
V gene: TRBV2
J gene: TRBJ2-6
D gene: -
CDR3 DNA: TGTGCCAGCAGAATATCTGGGGCCAACGTCCTGACTTTC
CDR3 protein: CASRISGANVLTF

clone size: -
V gene: TRBV9
J gene: TRBJ2-3
D gene: TRBD1
CDR3 DNA: TGTGCCAGCAGCGTAGGGGACAGACTAAGCACAGATACGCAGTATTTT
CDR3 protein: CASSVGDRLSTDTQYF

clone size: -
V gene: TRBV29-1
J gene: TRBJ1-5
D gene: -
CDR3 DNA: TGCAGCGCCCAGGAGGGGGGCGAGGGTTCCAATCAGCCCCAGCATTTT
CDR3 protein: CSAQEGGEGSNQPQHF

clone size: once
V gene: TRBV7-6
J gene: TRBJ2-5
D gene: -
CDR3 DNA: TGTGCCAGCAGCTTAGCCGAGACCCAGTACTTC
CDR3 protein: CASSLAETQYF

clone size: -
V gene: TRBV5-4
J gene: TRBJ2-7
D gene: -
CDR3 DNA: TGTGCCAGCAGTTTTGGTTTCGACGAGCAGTACTTC
CDR3 protein: CASSFGFDEQYF

clone size: -
V gene: TRBV13
J gene: TRBJ2-4
D gene: -
CDR3 DNA: TGTGCCAGCACCAAAACAGGTTTGGACATTCAGTACTTC
CDR3 protein: CASTKTGLDIQYF

clone size: few
V gene: TRBV7-9
J gene: TRBJ2-7
D gene: -
CDR3 DNA: TGTGCCAGCAGCTTTGTCCCCTCCTACGAGCAGTACTTC
CDR3 protein: CASSFVPSYEQYF